Following are 20 T cell receptor beta chains from one sample sequenced in a study of shared clonotypes between healthy human individuals. Sequencing used immunoSEQ multiplex PCR; TCRdb keeps in-frame clones, though not all of them. The sample yields millions of clones, around 94% seen once. Sequencing input: naive CD4+ T cells sorted from blood. Documented subset: CD45RA+ positively selected. All receptors derive from a man aged 18 to 35 in good health.

The chain is built from TRBV10-3 and TRBJ1-1, with D hard to call. The V end lost 2 bases, the J end lost 2 bases, and 6 bases lay between the germline ends. The CDR3 is 13 amino acids. Germline assignment: CDR1 ENHRY and CDR2 SYGVKD. CDR3 in amino acids: CAISESTNTEAFF. CDR3 DNA: TGTGCCATCAGTGAGAGCACCAACACTGAAGCTTTCTTT.

This rearrangement joins TRBV2 to TRBJ1-5; D is undetermined. Germline CDR1 reads SNHLY; CDR2 reads FYNNEI. The ends were cut back, 4 bases at V and 2 bases at J, with 9 bases in the middle. This CDR3 is 14 amino acids long. This chain's CDR3 is CASSGTIGNQPQHF. The CDR3 DNA is TGTGCCAGCAGTGGAACGATTGGCAATCAGCCCCAGCATTTT.

This clone has just a few counts. The V and J genes are TRBV28 and TRBJ2-7; the D gene is possibly TRBD1 (5 bases). The CDR3 covers 13 residues. The ends were cut back, 4 bases at V and 6 bases at J, with 13 bases in the middle. Per the germline V gene, CDR1 is MDHEN and CDR2 is SYDVKM. The CDR3 region is CASSYLGRGEQYF. DNA of the CDR3: TGTGCCAGCAGTTACCTGGGGCGAGGCGAGCAGTACTTC.

The chain couples TRBV5-1 to TRBJ1-6; no reliable D call. The CDR3 is 14 amino acids. V lost 1 base and J 10 bases, leaving 12 bases between the germline ends. Germline lookup yields CDR1 SGHRS and CDR2 YFSETQ. The DNA of the CDR3 is TGCGCCAGCAGCTTGATTTCCTTGGGCTCACCCCTCCACTTT. Protein product: CASSLISLGSPLHF.

This sequence joins TRBV7-2 and TRBJ2-7, with 8 bases fitting TRBD1. This CDR3 has 15 residues. The V gene end was trimmed by 5 bases and the J gene end by 4 bases; junction bases not matched to a gene: 10. Germline values: CDR1 SGHTA, CDR2 FQGNSA. CDR3 bases: TGTGCCAGCAGCCAGGGGACAGGCCAGGGGTACGAGCAGTACTTC. Its protein is CASSQGTGQGYEQYF.

V usage is TRBV20-1 and J usage is TRBJ2-3; a weak D match, TRBD1 (6 bases). V lost 7 bases and J lost 5, with 10 bases in between. The CDR3 sequence is 11 residues long. Germline CDR1 and CDR2: DFQATT and SNEGSKA (reference sequence). Here the CDR3 DNA reads TGCAGTGTTCGGACAGTAGATACGCAGTATTTT. Translation gives CSVRTVDTQYF.

The chain employs TRBV7-2 and TRBJ2-2; the match to TRBD1 covers 9 bases. The trim removed 10 bases at V and 4 bases at J, leaving 4 bases unmatched. Germline V gene sequence: CDR1 SGHTA, CDR2 FQGNSA. This CDR3 has 13 residues. Written as DNA, the CDR3 is TGTGCCAACCGACAGGGGGGCACCGGGGAGCTGTTTTTT. Residues: CANRQGGTGELFF. The full variable domain, its missing parts supplied by reference TRBV7-2 and TRBJ2-2, is GAGVSQSPSNKVTEKGKDVELRCDPISGHTALYWYRQSLGQGLEFLIYFQGNSAPDKSGLPSDRFSAERTGGSVSTLTIQRTQQEDSAVYLCANRQGGTGELFFGEGSRLTVL.

This clone showed up just once. The chain is built from TRBV19 and TRBJ2-1, with 10 bases that match TRBD2. The V gene's germline CDR1 is LNHDA and CDR2 SQIVND (reference sequence). V lost 4 bases and J lost 8; bases outside the gene matches: 8. The CDR3 runs to 15 residues. CDR3 sequence: CASSTLAGVSDEQFF. Written as DNA, the CDR3 is TGTGCCAGTAGTACTCTAGCGGGAGTAAGCGATGAGCAGTTCTTC.

About this clone: Other DNA sequences in this specimen translate into the identical CDR3. J is TRBJ1-2 and V is TRBV19, with unresolved D. The CDR3 spans 12 residues. The ends were cut back, 5 bases at V and 2 bases at J, with 6 bases in the middle. CDR1 and CDR2 (germline): LNHDA, SQIVND (reference sequence). The CDR3 reads CASSGVNYGYTF. The CDR3, as DNA: TGTGCCAGTAGTGGTGTGAACTATGGCTACACCTTC.

The chain is built from TRBV5-1 and TRBJ1-1; D is possibly TRBD1 (6 bases). Trimming took 4 bases from V and 8 from J, leaving 18 bases between them. Germline-derived CDR1 and CDR2 are SGHRS and YFSETQ. The CDR3 extends over 14 amino acids. In DNA, the CDR3 is TGCGCCAGCAGCATCCGGCCCGGGGGCGGGGAAGCTTTCTTT. Translation gives CASSIRPGGGEAFF.

The table lists this clone with a few counts. This specimen includes other DNA sequences encoding the same CDR3. V is TRBV28 and J is TRBJ1-1, with D uncertain. Trimming shortened V by 6 bases and J by 1 base, and 9 bases separated the two germline ends. The V gene's germline CDR1 is MDHEN and CDR2 SYDVKM. The CDR3 is 13 residues long. The CDR3 reads CASSLGGNTEAFF. In nucleotides, the CDR3 is TGTGCCAGCAGCTTGGGTGGGAACACTGAAGCTTTCTTT.

The gene calls are TRBV5-1 and TRBJ2-7, with TRBD1 as a possible D gene (6 bases). The CDR3 sequence is 14 residues long. V was clipped by 4 bases and J by 5 bases, with 16 bases between them. The V gene's germline CDR1 is SGHRS and CDR2 YFSETQ. CDR3 loop: CASSTGLSGHEQYF. The CDR3 nucleotides read TGCGCCAGCAGCACAGGGCTGTCTGGCCACGAGCAGTACTTC.

The V gene is TRBV27, the J gene TRBJ2-2; 7 nucleotides agree with TRBD1. V dropped 8 bases and J dropped 5; count of bases not matched to a gene: 5. The germline gives CDR1 MNHEY, CDR2 SMNVEV (reference sequence). There are 13 residues in the CDR3. CDR3 nucleotides: TGTGCCAGCCGGGCAGGGGGAACCGGGGAGCTGTTTTTT. Its protein product is CASRAGGTGELFF.

Remarks on this clone: One junction end does not reproduce the germline sequence, and a read error may be involved. The chain carries TRBV30 and TRBJ1-1; D not resolved. Germline values: CDR1 GTSNPN, CDR2 SVGIG (reference sequence). The CDR3 loop spans 8 amino acids. Written as DNA, the CDR3 is TGTGCCCTGGGTCGAACCCGATTT. It yields the protein CALGRTRF.

The chain combines TRBV27 with TRBJ1-6, with D uncertain. Trimming left V 6 bases short and J 10 bases short, with 16 bases between. This CDR3 region has 14 residues. From germline, CDR1 is MNHEY and CDR2 SMNVEV (reference sequence). The DNA for the CDR3 is TGTGCCAGCAGCCTCACGGGGATTTACTCACCCCTCCACTTT. Translated, it gives CASSLTGIYSPLHF.

The chain employs TRBV7-2 and TRBJ2-2; D perhaps matches TRBD1 (6 bases). CDR1 is SGHTA, CDR2 FQGNSA, per germline. V was clipped by 6 bases and J by 1 base, with 15 bases between them. The CDR3 is 16 amino acids. As DNA, the CDR3 is TGTGCCAGCAGACTGACCGGGACACTGAACACCGGGGAGCTGTTTTTT. Protein: CASRLTGTLNTGELFF. The whole variable domain, remainder taken from reference TRBV7-2 and TRBJ2-2, is GAGVSQSPSNKVTEKGKDVELRCDPISGHTALYWYRQSLGQGLEFLIYFQGNSAPDKSGLPSDRFSAERTGGSVSTLTIQRTQQEDSAVYLCASRLTGTLNTGELFFGEGSRLTVL.

CDR3 bases: TGTGCCAGTAGTCCTACCGGGACCCCCACCGGGGAGCTGTTTTTT. Translating it yields CASSPTGTPTGELFF. J is TRBJ2-2 and V is TRBV19; D may correspond to TRBD1 or TRBD2 (5 bases each). V dropped 5 bases and J dropped 4 bases, with 14 bases sitting between them. The V gene's germline CDR1 is LNHDA and CDR2 SQIVND (reference sequence). The CDR3 contains 15 residues.

The J gene is TRBJ2-3, the V gene TRBV7-9, with a tentative D call TRBD1 (5 bases). Trimming left V 0 bases short and J 4 bases short, with 14 bases between. Per germline, CDR1 SEHNR and CDR2 FQNEAQ (reference sequence). The CDR3 is made up of 16 amino acids. The CDR3 reads CASSLAKRREADTQYF. The CDR3 DNA follows: TGTGCCAGCAGCTTAGCGAAACGCAGGGAAGCAGATACGCAGTATTTT.

The gene calls are TRBV7-9 and TRBJ2-3; the match to TRBD2 covers 9 bases. The germline V gene encodes CDR1 SEHNR and CDR2 FQNEAQ (reference sequence). This CDR3 is 15 amino acids long. Trimming took 5 bases from V and 8 from J; bases not matched to a gene: 11. The CDR3 DNA reads TGTGCCAGCAGCCGCCCCGGGACTAGCCCCAGTACGCAGTATTTT. Its protein is CASSRPGTSPSTQYF.

This clone came up a few times. The genes are TRBV19 and TRBJ1-5, with TRBD1 as a possible D gene (6 bases). The germline V gene has CDR1 LNHDA and CDR2 SQIVND (reference sequence). V gave up 3 bases and J gave up 1 base, with 13 bases separating them. The CDR3 runs to 16 residues. The CDR3: CASSIHGTTSNQPQHF. CDR3 coding DNA: TGTGCCAGTAGTATTCACGGGACAACCAGCAATCAGCCCCAGCATTTT. The complete variable domain, with remaining parts taken from reference TRBV19 and TRBJ1-5, reads DGGITQSPKYLFRKEGQNVTLSCEQNLNHDAMYWYRQDPGQGLRLIYYSQIVNDFQKGDIAEGYSVSREKKESFPLTVTSAQKNPTAFYLCASSIHGTTSNQPQHFGDGTRLSIL.